The clone carrying this T cell receptor (beta chain) showed up many times. The antigen is undetermined. The data are from a study of CD8 T cells in ankylosing spondylitis. TCRdb fed the 5' RACE reads into MiXCR, producing one record per CDR3 protein. Of approximately 250,000 distinct CDR3 sequences listed, 20% to 30% are singletons. Study observations and caveats: What seemed typical of ankylosing spondylitis blood was a TCR beta motif built from several highly homologous variants.

V was clipped by 2 bases and J by 1 base, with 11 bases between them. This CDR3 contains 15 residues. Germline V gives CDR1 SGHAT, CDR2 FQNNGV. Sequenced material: blood, either unsorted or a sorted T cell fraction (not recorded which). This receptor was obtained from a male donor with ankylosing spondylitis or in good health (not recorded which). The V call is TRBV11-2, the J call TRBJ1-1; D not certain. The CDR3 region is CASSLRGWRNTEAFF. DNA for the CDR3: TGTGCCAGCAGCTTAAGAGGTTGGCGGAACACTGAAGCTTTCTTT.